This T cell receptor beta chain emerged from a study of cytomegalovirus exposure and HLA in healthy donors. PCR primers comprised 60 Vbeta and 13 Jbeta primers. TCRdb's table, derived via immunoSEQ multiplex PCR, lists solely in-frame clones and lacks some. The table records some 140,000 clones, approximately 79% of them present only once. Nominal health characterized the donors when sampled, though unrecorded immune exposures were likely. Unmatched junction bases numbered 7, after V lost 3 bases and J lost 4 bases. From germline, CDR1 is KGHSH and CDR2 LQKENI. The CDR3 runs to 16 residues. This TCR derives from a male donor in good health and CMV-seronegative. The sample comprised PBMCs. The V and J genes are TRBV18 and TRBJ1-1, with TRBD1 matching 11 bases. CDR3 DNA: TGTGCCAGCTCACCGATGGACAGGGGGCTCGGCACTGAAGCTTTCTTT. Amino acids: CASSPMDRGLGTEAFF.